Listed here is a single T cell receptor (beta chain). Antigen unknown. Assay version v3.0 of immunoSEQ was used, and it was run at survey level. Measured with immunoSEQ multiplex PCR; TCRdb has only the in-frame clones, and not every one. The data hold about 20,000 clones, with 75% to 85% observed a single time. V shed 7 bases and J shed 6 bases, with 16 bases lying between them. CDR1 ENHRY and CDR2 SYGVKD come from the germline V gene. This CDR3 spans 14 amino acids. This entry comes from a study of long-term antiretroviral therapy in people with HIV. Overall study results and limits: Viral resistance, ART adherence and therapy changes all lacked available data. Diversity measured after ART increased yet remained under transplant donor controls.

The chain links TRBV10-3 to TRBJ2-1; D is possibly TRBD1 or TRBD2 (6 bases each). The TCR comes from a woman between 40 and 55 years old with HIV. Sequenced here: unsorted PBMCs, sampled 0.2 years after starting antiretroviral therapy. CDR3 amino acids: CAINGGGQGNEQFF. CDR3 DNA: TGTGCCATCAATGGTGGGGGGCAGGGCAATGAGCAGTTCTTC.